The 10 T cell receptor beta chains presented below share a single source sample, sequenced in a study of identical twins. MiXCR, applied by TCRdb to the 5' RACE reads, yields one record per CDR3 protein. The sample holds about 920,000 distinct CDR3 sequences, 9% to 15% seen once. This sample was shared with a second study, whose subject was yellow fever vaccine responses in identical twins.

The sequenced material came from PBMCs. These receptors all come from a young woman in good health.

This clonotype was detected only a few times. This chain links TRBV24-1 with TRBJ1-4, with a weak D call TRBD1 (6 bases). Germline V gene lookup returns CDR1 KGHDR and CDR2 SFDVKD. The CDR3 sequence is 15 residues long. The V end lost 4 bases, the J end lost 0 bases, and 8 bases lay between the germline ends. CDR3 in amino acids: CATSDTGSTNEKLFF. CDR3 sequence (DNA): TGTGCCACCAGTGACACAGGGTCAACTAATGAAAAACTGTTTTTT.

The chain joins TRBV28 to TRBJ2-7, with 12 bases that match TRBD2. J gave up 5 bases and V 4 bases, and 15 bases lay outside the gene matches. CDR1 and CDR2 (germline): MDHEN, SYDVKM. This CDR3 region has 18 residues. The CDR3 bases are TGTGCCAGCAGTTACCCTAGCGGGAGGGACGTCTCGGGCGACGAGCAGTACTTC. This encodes CASSYPSGRDVSGDEQYF.

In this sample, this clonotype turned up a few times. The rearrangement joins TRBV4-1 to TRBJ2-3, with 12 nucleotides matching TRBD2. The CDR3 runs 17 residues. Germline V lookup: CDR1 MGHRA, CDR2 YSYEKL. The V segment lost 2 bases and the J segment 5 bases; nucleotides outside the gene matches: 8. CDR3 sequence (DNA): TGCGCCAGCAGCCAACCTAGCGGGGGGGCCGGGTTAGATACGCAGTATTTT. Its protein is CASSQPSGGAGLDTQYF.

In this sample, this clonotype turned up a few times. CDR3 loop: CASSPPLGETQYF. DNA of the CDR3: TGCGCCAGCAGCCCCCCGCTAGGGGAGACCCAGTACTTC. V usage is TRBV5-1 and J usage is TRBJ2-5; D remains unclear. This CDR3 has 13 amino acids. The V end lost 4 bases, the J end lost 5 bases, and 12 bases lay between the germline ends. Germline CDR1 SGHRS, CDR2 YFSETQ.

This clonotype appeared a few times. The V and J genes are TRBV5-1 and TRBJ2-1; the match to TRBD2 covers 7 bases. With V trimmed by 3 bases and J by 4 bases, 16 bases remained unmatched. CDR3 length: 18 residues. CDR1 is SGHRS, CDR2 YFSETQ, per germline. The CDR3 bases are TGCGCCAGCAGCTCCCAATGGACTAGTTTGGGAAAGTACAATGAGCAGTTCTTC. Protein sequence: CASSSQWTSLGKYNEQFF.

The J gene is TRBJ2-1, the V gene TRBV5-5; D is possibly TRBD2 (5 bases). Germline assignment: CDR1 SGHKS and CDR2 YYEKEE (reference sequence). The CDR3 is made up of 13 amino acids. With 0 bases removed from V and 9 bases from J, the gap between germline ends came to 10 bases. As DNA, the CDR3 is TGTGCCAGCAGCTTGGATCGGACTTTTGAGCAGTTCTTC. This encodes CASSLDRTFEQFF.

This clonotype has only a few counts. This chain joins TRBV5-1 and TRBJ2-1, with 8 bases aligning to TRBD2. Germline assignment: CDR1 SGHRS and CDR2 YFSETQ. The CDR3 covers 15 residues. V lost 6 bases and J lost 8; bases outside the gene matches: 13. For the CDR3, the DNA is TGCGCCAGCAACCAACTTAGCGGGGTTCGGGATGAGCAGTTCTTC. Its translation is CASNQLSGVRDEQFF.

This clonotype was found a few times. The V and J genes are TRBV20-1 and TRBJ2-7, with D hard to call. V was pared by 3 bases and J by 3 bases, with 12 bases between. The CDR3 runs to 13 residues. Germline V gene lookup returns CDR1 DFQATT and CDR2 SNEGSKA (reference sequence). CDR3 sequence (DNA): TGCAGTGCTAGCCGAACTACCTACTACGAGCAGTACTTC. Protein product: CSASRTTYYEQYF.

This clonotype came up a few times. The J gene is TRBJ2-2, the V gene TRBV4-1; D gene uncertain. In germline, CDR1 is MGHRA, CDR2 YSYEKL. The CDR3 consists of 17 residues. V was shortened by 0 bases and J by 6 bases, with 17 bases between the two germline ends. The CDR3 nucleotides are TGCGCCAGCAGCCAAGATGATATTTTCAAGTTGCCCGGGGAGCTGTTTTTT. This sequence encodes CASSQDDIFKLPGELFF.

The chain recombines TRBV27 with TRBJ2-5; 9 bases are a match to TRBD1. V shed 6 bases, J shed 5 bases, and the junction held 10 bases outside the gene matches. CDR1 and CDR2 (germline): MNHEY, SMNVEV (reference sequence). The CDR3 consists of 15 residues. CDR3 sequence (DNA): TGTGCCAGCAGCCTGAGACAGGGGGGGAGGGAGACCCAGTACTTC. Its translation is CASSLRQGGRETQYF.